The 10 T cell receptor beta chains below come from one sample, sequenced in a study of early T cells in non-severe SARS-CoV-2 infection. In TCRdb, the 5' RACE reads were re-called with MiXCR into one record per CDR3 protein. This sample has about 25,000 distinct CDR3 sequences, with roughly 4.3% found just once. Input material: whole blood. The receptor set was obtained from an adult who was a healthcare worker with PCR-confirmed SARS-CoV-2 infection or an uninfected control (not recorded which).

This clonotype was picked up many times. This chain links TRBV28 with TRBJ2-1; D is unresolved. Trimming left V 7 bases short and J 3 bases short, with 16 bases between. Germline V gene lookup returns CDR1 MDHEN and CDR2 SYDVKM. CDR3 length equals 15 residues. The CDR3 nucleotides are TGTGCCAGCACCGCAGAGGTACTGAACTACAATGAGCAGTTCTTC. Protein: CASTAEVLNYNEQFF.

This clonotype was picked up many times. CDR3 DNA: TGTGCCAGCAGTAAACAAGCGGGAGCCGATACGCAGTATTTT. Its protein is CASSKQAGADTQYF. V usage is TRBV12-3 or TRBV12-4 and J usage is TRBJ2-3; 8 positions agree with TRBD2. V gave up 5 bases and J gave up 6 bases; unmatched junction bases: 7. The CDR3 is made up of 14 amino acids.

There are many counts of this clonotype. The CDR3 coding sequence is TGCGCCAGCAGCCAAGCGTTAGCGGGGGAAGGAGATACGCAGTATTTT. It yields the protein CASSQALAGEGDTQYF. The rearrangement uses TRBV4-3 and TRBJ2-3; TRBD2 matches 9 bases. The germline V gene has CDR1 LGHNA and CDR2 YSLEER. The CDR3 covers 16 residues. V lost 1 base, J lost 5 bases, and 7 bases stayed unmatched.

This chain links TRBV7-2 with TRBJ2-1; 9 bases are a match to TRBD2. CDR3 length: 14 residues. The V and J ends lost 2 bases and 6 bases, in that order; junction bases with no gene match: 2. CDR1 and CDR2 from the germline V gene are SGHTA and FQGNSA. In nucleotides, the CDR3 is TGTGCCAGCAGCTTAAAAGCGGGAGGCAATGAGCAGTTCTTC. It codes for CASSLKAGGNEQFF.

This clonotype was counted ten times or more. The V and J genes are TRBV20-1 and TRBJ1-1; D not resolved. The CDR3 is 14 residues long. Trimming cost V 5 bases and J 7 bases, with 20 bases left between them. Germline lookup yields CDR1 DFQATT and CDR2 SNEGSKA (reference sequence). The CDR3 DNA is TGCAGTGCTCCCGAACTGGGCAGAGTTAGTGAAGCTTTCTTT. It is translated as CSAPELGRVSEAFF.

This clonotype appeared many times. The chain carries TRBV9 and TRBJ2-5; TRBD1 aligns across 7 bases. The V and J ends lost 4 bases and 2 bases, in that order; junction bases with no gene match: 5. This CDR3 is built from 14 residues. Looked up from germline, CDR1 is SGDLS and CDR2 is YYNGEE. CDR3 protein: CASSPWDSQETQYF. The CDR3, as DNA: TGTGCCAGCAGCCCCTGGGACAGTCAAGAGACCCAGTACTTC. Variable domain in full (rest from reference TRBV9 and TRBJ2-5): DSGVTQTPKHLITATGQRVTLRCSPRSGDLSVYWYQQSLDQGLQFLIQYYNGEERAKGNILERFSAQQFPDLHSELNLSSLELGDSALYFCASSPWDSQETQYFGPGTRLLVL.

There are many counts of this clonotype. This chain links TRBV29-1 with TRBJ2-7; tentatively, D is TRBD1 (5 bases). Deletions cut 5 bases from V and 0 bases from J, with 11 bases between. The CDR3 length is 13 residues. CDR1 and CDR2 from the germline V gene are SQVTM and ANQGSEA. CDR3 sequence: CSVPTGISYEQYV. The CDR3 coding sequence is TGCAGCGTTCCAACAGGTATCTCCTACGAGCAGTACGTC.

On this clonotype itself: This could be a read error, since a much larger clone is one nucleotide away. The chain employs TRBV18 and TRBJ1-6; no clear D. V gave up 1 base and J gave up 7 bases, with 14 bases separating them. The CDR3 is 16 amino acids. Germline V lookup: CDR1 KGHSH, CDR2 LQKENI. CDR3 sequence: CASSPRTVDSNSPLHF. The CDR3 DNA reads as TGTGCCAGCTCACCACGGACGGTTGACTCGAATTCACCCCTCCACTTT.

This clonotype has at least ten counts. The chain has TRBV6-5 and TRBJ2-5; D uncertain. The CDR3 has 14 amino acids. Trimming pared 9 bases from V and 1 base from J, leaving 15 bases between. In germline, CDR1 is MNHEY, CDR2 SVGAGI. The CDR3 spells CASSILGTQETQYF. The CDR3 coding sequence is TGTGCCAGTTCTATTCTAGGAACCCAAGAGACCCAGTACTTC.

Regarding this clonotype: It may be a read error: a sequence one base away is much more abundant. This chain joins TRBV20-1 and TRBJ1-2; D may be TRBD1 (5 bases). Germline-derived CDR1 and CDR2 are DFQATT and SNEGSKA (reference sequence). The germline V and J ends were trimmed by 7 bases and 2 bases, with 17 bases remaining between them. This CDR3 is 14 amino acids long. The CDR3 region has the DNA TGCAGTGTAACAACCGGGACGACCAACTATGGCTACACCTTC. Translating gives CSVTTGTTNYGYTF.